This T cell receptor beta chain was captured in a study of neoadjuvant anti-PD-1 for oral cavity cancer. TCRdb's copy holds only in-frame clones and misses some; the assay was immunoSEQ multiplex PCR. The sample contains 9,500 to 15,000 clones, around 69% of which appear only once. Material: tumor tissue, obtained before nivolumab (anti-PD-1) treatment. This TCR derives from a person aged 40-85 years with oral cavity squamous cell carcinoma. The donor label of this sample is uncertain.

CDR3 sequence reads: CASSLFRGTEAFF. In DNA, the CDR3 is TGTGCCAGCAGTTTATTTAGGGGAACTGAAGCTTTCTTT. The chain carries TRBV27 and TRBJ1-1; D might be TRBD1 (5 bases). This CDR3 has 13 amino acids. Trimming took 1 base from V and 5 from J, leaving 8 bases between them. Germline CDR1 and CDR2: MNHEY and SMNVEV (reference sequence).